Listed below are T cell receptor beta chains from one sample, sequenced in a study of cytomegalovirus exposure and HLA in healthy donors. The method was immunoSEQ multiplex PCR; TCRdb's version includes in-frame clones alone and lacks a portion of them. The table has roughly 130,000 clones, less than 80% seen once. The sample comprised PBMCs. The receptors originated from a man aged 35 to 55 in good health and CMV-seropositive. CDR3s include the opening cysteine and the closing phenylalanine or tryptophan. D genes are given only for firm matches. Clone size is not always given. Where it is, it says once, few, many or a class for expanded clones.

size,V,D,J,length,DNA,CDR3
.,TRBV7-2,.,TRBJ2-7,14,TGTGCCAGCAGCTCGGACTATTTCTCCTACGAGCAGTACTTC,CASSSDYFSYEQYF
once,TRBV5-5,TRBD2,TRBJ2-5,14,TGTGCCAGCAGCAAGGGACTAGAGCAAGAGACCCAGTACTTC,CASSKGLEQETQYF
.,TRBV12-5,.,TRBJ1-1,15,TGTGCTAGTGCTCCTCCCCTAGGGGCGAACACTGAAGCTTTCTTT,CASAPPLGANTEAFF
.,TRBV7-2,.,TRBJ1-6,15,TGTGCCAGCAGCTTGCGGGGGCAGGGTAATTCACCCCTCCACTTT,CASSLRGQGNSPLHF
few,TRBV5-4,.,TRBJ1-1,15,TGTGCCAGCAGCTTGGGGGGTGTTACGGGGAGTGAAGCTTTCTTT,CASSLGGVTGSEAFF
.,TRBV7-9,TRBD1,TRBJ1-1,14,TGTGCCAGCAGCCCCGAGACAGGGTTCACTGAAGCTTTCTTT,CASSPETGFTEAFF
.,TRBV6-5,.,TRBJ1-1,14,TGTGCCAGCAGTTATGCGCAGGTGAGCACTGAAGCTTTCTTT,CASSYAQVSTEAFF
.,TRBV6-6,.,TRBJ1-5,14,TGTGCCAGCAGTCAGGGATTTAGGGATCAGCCCCAGCATTTT,CASSQGFRDQPQHF
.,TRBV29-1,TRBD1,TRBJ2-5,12,TGCAGCGCTTTCCAGGGGGTAGAGACCCAGTACTTC,CSAFQGVETQYF
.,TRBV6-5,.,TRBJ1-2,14,TGTGCCAGCAGGCCGGACAGTATTGCTTCGGGCTACACCTTC,CASRPDSIASGYTF
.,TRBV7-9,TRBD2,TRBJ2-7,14,TGTGCCAGCAGCCGGGCGGGGGGTAACTACGAGCAGTACTTC,CASSRAGGNYEQYF
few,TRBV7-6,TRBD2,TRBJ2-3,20,TGTGCCAGCAGCCTCGGGACTAGCGGGGGTCAGTCTATTAGCACAGATACGCAGTATTTT,CASSLGTSGGQSISTDTQYF
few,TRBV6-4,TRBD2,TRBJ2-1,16,TGTGCCAGCAGCCCTTGGGGCGGGGGGACGGTCGATGAGCAGTTCTTC,CASSPWGGGTVDEQFF
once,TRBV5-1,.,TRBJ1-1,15,TGCGCCAGCAGCTTGTCAGGGCCTTACGGCACTGAAGCTTTCTTT,CASSLSGPYGTEAFF
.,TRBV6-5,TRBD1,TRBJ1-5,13,TGTGCCAGCAGAAGGGACAGAGATCAGCCCCAGCATTTT,CASRRDRDQPQHF
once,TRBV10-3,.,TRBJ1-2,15,TGTGCCATCAGTGAAAGTTATAACGGGGGACATGGCTACACCTTC,CAISESYNGGHGYTF
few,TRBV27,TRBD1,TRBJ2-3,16,TGTGCCAGCAGTTCCTACCCGACAGGGGGCCCAGATACGCAGTATTTT,CASSSYPTGGPDTQYF
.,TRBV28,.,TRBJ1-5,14,TGTGCCAGCAGAAGGGCAGGGGTTGGACAGCCCCAGCATTTT,CASRRAGVGQPQHF
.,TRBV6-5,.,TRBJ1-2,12,TGTGCCAGCAGTTACGTGGGAGGTGGCTACACCTTC,CASSYVGGGYTF
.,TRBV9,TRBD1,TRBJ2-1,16,TGTGCCAGCAGCCCCCGTGGACAGGGCTCCTACAATGAGCAGTTCTTC,CASSPRGQGSYNEQFF
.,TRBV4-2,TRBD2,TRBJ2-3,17,TGTGCCAGCAGCCAAGGGCTAGCGGGAGCGAGCACAGATACGCAGTATTTT,CASSQGLAGASTDTQYF
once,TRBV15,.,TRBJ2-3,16,TGTGCCACCAGCAGAGATAGGATCGGGGTTTCAGATACGCAGTATTTT,CATSRDRIGVSDTQYF
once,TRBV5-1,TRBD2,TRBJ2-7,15,TGCGCCAGCAGCCAACTGGCGGGGGGCTCCTACGAGCAGTACTTC,CASSQLAGGSYEQYF
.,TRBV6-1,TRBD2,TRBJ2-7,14,TGTGCCAGCAGTGTAGCGGGGGGCTCCTACGAGCAGTACTTC,CASSVAGGSYEQYF
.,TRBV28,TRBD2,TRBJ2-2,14,TGTGCCAGCGCCCGGGGGGAGAAGACCGGGGAGCTGTTTTTT,CASARGEKTGELFF
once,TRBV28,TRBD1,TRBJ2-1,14,TGTGCCAGCAGCCCGGACAGGGAAGACAATGAGCAGTTCTTC,CASSPDREDNEQFF
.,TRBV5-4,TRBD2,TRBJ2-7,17,TGTGCCAGCAGCTTGGCCGTAGCGGGGGCGCCTTTCTACGAGCAGTACTTC,CASSLAVAGAPFYEQYF
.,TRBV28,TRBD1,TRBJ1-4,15,TGTGCCAGCAGTTTACCCGCGGGACAGGGTGAAAAACTGTTTTTT,CASSLPAGQGEKLFF
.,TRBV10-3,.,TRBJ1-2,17,TGTGCCATCAGTGAGTCGCCAGGTCGGGGGGCTAACTATGGCTACACCTTC,CAISESPGRGANYGYTF
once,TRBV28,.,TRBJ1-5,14,TGTGCCAGCAGTTTGGGGGGGCTCAATCAGCCCCAGCATTTT,CASSLGGLNQPQHF
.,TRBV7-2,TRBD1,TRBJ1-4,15,TGTGCCAGCAGCTTAGTTCAGGGGGCAGGTGAAAAACTGTTTTTT,CASSLVQGAGEKLFF
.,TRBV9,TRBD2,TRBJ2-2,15,TGTGCCAGCAGCGCCCTAGCGGGAGGAGGCGGGGAGCTGTTTTTT,CASSALAGGGGELFF
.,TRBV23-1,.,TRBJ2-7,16,TGCGCCAGCAGTCAATCTACAGGAGGGCCTACCTACGAGCAGTACTTC,CASSQSTGGPTYEQYF
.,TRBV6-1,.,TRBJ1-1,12,TGTGCCGTATTGGAGGGGTTGACTGAAGCTTTCTTT,CAVLEGLTEAFF